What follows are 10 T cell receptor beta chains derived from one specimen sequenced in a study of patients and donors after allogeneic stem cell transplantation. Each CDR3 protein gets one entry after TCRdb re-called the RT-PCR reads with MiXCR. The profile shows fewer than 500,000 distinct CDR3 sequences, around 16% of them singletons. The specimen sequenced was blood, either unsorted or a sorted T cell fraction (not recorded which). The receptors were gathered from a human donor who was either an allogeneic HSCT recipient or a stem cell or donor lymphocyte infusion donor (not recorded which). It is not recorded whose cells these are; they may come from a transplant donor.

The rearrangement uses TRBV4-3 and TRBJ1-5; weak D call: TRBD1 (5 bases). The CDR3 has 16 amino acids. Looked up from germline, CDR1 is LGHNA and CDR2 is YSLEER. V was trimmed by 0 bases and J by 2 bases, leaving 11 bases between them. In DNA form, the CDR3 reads TGCGCCAGCAGCCAAGATTCAGGGACGGGCAATCAGCCCCAGCATTTT. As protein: CASSQDSGTGNQPQHF.

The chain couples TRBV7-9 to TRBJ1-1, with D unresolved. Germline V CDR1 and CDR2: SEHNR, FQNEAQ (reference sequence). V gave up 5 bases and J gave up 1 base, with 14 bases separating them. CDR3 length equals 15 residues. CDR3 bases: TGTGCCAGCAGCCGGTGGGCGGCGGGGAACACTGAAGCTTTCTTT. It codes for CASSRWAAGNTEAFF. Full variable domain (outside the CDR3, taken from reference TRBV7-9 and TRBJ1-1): DTGVSQNPRHKITKRGQNVTFRCDPISEHNRLYWYRQTLGQGPEFLTYFQNEAQLEKSRLLSDRFSAERPKGSFSTLEIQRTEQGDSAMYLCASSRWAAGNTEAFFGQGTRLTVV.

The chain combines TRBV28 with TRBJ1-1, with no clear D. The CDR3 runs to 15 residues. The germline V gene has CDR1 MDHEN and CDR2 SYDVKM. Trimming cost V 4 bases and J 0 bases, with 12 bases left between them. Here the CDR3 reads CASSSPWGMNTEAFF. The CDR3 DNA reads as TGTGCCAGCAGTTCCCCGTGGGGAATGAACACTGAAGCTTTCTTT.

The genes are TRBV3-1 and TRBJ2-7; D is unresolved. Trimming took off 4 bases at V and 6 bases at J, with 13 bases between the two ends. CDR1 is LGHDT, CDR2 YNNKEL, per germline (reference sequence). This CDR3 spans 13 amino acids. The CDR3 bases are TGTGCCAGCAGCCGCTCATCCTTTCGCGAGCAGTACTTC. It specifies CASSRSSFREQYF.

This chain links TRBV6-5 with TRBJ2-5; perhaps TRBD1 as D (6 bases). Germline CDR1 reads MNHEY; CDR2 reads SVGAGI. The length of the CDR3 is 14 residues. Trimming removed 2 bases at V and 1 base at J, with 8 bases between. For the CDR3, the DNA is TGTGCCAGCAGTTACGGACAGATCCAAGAGACCCAGTACTTC. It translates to CASSYGQIQETQYF.

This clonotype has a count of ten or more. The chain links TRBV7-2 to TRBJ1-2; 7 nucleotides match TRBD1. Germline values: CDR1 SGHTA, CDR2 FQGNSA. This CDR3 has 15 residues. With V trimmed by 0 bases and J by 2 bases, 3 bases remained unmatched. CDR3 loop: CASSLATGVNYGYTF. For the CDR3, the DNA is TGTGCCAGCAGCTTAGCCACAGGGGTGAACTATGGCTACACCTTC.

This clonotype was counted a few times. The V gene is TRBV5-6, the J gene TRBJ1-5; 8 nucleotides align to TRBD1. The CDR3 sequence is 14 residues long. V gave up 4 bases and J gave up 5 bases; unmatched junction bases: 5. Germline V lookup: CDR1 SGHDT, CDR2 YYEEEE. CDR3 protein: CASSLQGVYQPQHF. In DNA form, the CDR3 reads TGTGCCAGCAGCCTACAGGGGGTTTATCAGCCCCAGCATTTT.

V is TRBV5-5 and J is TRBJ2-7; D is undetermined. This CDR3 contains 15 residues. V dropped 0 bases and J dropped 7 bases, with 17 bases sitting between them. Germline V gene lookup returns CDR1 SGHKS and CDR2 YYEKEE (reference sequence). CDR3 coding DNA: TGTGCCAGCAGCTTGGAGCATGCCCTACGTCTGGAGCAGTACTTC. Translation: CASSLEHALRLEQYF.

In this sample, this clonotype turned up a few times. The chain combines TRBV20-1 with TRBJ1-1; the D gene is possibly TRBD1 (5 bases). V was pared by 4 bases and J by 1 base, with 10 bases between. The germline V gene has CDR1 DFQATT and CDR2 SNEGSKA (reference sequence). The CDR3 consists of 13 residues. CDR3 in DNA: TGCAGTGCTACGTCGGACACGAACACTGAAGCTTTCTTT. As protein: CSATSDTNTEAFF.

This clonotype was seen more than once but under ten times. The CDR3 reads CSAPTGGAVNQPQHF. CDR3 sequence (DNA): TGCAGTGCCCCGACGGGGGGGGCGGTCAATCAGCCCCAGCATTTT. This chain connects TRBV20-1 to TRBJ1-5; D might be TRBD1 (6 bases). This CDR3 has 15 residues. Trimming took 6 bases from V and 3 from J, leaving 18 bases between them. The germline V gene has CDR1 DFQATT and CDR2 SNEGSKA (reference sequence).